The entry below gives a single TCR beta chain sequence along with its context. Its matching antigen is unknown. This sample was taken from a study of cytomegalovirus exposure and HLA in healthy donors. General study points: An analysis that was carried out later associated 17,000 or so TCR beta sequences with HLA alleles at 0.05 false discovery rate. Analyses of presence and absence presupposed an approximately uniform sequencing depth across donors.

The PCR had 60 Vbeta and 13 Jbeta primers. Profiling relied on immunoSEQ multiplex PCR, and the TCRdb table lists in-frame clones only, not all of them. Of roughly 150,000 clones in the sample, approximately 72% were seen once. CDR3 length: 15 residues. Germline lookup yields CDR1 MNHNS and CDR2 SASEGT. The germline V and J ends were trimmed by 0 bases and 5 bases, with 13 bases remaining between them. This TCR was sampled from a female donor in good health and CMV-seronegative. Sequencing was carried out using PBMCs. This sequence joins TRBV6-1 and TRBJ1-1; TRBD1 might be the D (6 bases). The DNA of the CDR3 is TGTGCCAGCAGTGAAGCAATAGGGGGATATACTGAAGCTTTCTTT. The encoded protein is CASSEAIGGYTEAFF.